This T cell receptor beta chain was sequenced in a study of CD4 and CD8 cells across lung adenocarcinoma regions. This CDR3 region has 13 residues. Trimming removed 7 bases from V and 1 base from J, with 10 bases in between. Germline-derived CDR1 and CDR2 are MNHNS and SASEGT. TCRdb called the PCR reads again in MiXCR, with one record for every CDR3 protein. The repertoire consists of about 5,000 distinct CDR3 sequences, with roughly 60% occurring once and the leading ten covering approximately 20%. Sequencing used CD4+ T cells from the center of a lung tumor. This receptor was taken from a female donor with lung adenocarcinoma. The CD4 and CD8 labels of this study may be unreliable. The chain uses TRBV6-1 and TRBJ2-5; D assignment may be TRBD1 or TRBD2 (6 bases each). This CDR3 is CASMRGAQETQYF. The CDR3 region has the DNA TGTGCCAGCATGAGGGGGGCCCAAGAGACCCAGTACTTC.